This T cell receptor beta chain appears in the sequencing data of a study of radiotherapy plus CTLA-4 blockade in lung cancer. Across the whole study: Disease control was present in under 35% of patients, and objective responses in about 18%.

Using immunoSEQ multiplex PCR, the repertoire was profiled, and TCRdb retains in-frame clones only, with some absent. The sample lists over 80,000 clones; around 82% were seen once. Overall study findings and caveats: Tumor-origin TCR clones grew in blood after radiotherapy plus ipilimumab.

The CDR3 covers 15 residues. The junction had 4 bases not matched to a gene; V was cut back by 2 bases and J by 5 bases. Germline CDR1 is MDHEN and CDR2 is SYDVKM. Of note for this clone: Antigen unknown.

The sequence was obtained from a human donor with non-small cell lung cancer who had stable disease on radiotherapy plus ipilimumab. The chain has TRBV28 and TRBJ1-5; TRBD1 matches 9 bases. Source: peripheral blood, taken from a patient treated with radiotherapy plus ipilimumab. The CDR3 coding sequence is TGTGCCAGCAGTTTACTGGGACAGGGTGATCAGCCCCAGCATTTT. Its protein is CASSLLGQGDQPQHF.